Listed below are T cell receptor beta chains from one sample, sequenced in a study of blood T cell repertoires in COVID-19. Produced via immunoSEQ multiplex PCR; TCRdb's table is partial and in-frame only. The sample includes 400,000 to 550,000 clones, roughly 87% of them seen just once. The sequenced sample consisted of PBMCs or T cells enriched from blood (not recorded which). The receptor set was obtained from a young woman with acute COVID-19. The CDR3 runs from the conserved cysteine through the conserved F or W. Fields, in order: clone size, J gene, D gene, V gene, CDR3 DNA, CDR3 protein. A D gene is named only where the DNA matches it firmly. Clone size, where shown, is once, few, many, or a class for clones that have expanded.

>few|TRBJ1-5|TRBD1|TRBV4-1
TGCGCCAGCAGCCGTATGTTTGGGACAGCCAATCAGCCCCAGCATTTT
CASSRMFGTANQPQHF
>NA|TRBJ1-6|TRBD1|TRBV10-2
TGCGCCAGCAGTGAGTCTGTACAGGGGAATTCACCCCTCCACTTT
CASSESVQGNSPLHF
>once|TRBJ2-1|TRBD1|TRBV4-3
TGCGCCAGCAGCCAAGGGACAGGGGCTGGCAATGAGCAGTTCTTC
CASSQGTGAGNEQFF
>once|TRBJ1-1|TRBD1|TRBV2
TGTGCCAGCTCCATCGACAGGGCGGGAACTGAAGCTTTCTTT
CASSIDRAGTEAFF
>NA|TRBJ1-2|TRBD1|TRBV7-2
TGTGCCAGCAGCCCAATTACCGGACAGGGGGCGTATGGCTACACCTTC
CASSPITGQGAYGYTF
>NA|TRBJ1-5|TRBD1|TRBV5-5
TGTGCCAGCAGCCGCTATGACAGGGTAGGACAGCCCCAGCATTTT
CASSRYDRVGQPQHF
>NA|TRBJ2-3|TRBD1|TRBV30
TGTGCCTGGAAAGGACAGGGCACAGATACGCAGTATTTT
CAWKGQGTDTQYF
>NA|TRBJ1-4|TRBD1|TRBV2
TGTGCCAGCAGTGTTCAGGGGGCTTCGGAAAAACTGTTTTTT
CASSVQGASEKLFF
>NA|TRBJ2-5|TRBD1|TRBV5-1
TGCGCCAGCAGCCCCCGGCAGGGGGTGATGGAGACCCAGTACTTC
CASSPRQGVMETQYF
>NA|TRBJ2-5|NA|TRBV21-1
TGTGCCAGCAGCTCGCCCAGACTAGCGGGGGGGCCGGGGCAAGAGACCCAGTACTTC
CASSSPRLAGGPGQETQYF
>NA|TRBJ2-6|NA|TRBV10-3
TGTGCCATCAGTGGGAGCTCTGGGGCCAACGTCCTGACTTTC
CAISGSSGANVLTF
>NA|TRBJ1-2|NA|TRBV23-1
TGCGCCAGCACGTTTGTCGGGACTACCGGGGACTATGGCTACACCTTC
CASTFVGTTGDYGYTF
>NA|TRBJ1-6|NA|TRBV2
TGTGCCAGCAGTCTTTCCCTCAAGAGTACTAATTCACCCCTCCACTTT
CASSLSLKSTNSPLHF
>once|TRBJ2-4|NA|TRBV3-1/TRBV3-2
TGTGCCAGCAGCAGGGACAGCGGGCGGGGTCAGTACTTC
CASSRDSGRGQYF
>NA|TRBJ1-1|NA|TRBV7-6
TGTGCCAGCAGCGAAGGGCGGGGCTCGTGGACTGAAGCTTTCTTT
CASSEGRGSWTEAFF
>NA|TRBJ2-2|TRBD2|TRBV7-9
TGTGCCAGCAGCCAAGGGACTAGCGGGAGGGCCGGGGAGCTGTTTTTT
CASSQGTSGRAGELFF